The 8 T cell receptor beta chains below come from one sample, sequenced in a study of Tregs in tolerant kidney transplant recipients. TCRdb's table, derived via immunoSEQ multiplex PCR, lists solely in-frame clones and lacks some. The sample contains roughly 250,000 clones, about 80% of which appear only once. Sequencing input: CD4+ T cells from blood. The receptor source for this set is a human donor in good health.

The chain uses TRBV29-1 and TRBJ1-1; tentative D call: TRBD1 (5 bases). The CDR3 has 11 amino acids. V was shortened by 6 bases and J by 5 bases, with 10 bases between the two germline ends. Germline V gene lookup returns CDR1 SQVTM and CDR2 ANQGSEA. CDR3 sequence: CSVQDTTEAFF. The CDR3, as DNA: TGCAGCGTCCAGGACACGACTGAAGCTTTCTTT. The full variable domain, completed using reference TRBV29-1 and TRBJ1-1, is SAVISQKPSRDICQRGTSLTIQCQVDSQVTMMFWYRQQPGQSLTLIATANQGSEATYESGFVIDKFPISRPNLTFSTLTVSNMSPEDSSIYLCSVQDTTEAFFGQGTRLTVV.

Concerning this clone itself: Other nucleotide sequences in the sample specify the same CDR3. The rearrangement joins TRBV15 to TRBJ2-7; 7 bases match TRBD2. The V segment lost 1 base and the J segment 6 bases; nucleotides outside the gene matches: 0. The CDR3 has 12 residues. CDR1 is LNHNV, CDR2 YYDKDF, per germline (reference sequence). The CDR3 here is CATSRAGGEQYF. CDR3 bases: TGTGCCACCAGCAGAGCGGGGGGCGAGCAGTACTTC.

This clone appeared once. The genes are TRBV4-2 and TRBJ1-2, with D possibly matching TRBD1 (5 bases). Deletions cut 0 bases from V and 4 bases from J, with 15 bases between. In germline, CDR1 is LGHNA, CDR2 YNFKEQ. The CDR3 totals 16 residues. CDR3 residues: CASSQDQSGRAYGYTF. Here the CDR3 DNA reads TGTGCCAGCAGCCAAGATCAATCGGGACGAGCCTATGGCTACACCTTC.

The chain employs TRBV5-1 and TRBJ2-5; 9 positions match TRBD2. The germline V gene has CDR1 SGHRS and CDR2 YFSETQ. The CDR3 covers 16 residues. V gave up 2 bases and J gave up 3 bases; unmatched junction bases: 8. CDR3 protein: CASSLGASGTEETQYF. The CDR3 DNA sequence: TGCGCCAGCAGCTTAGGGGCTAGCGGGACCGAAGAGACCCAGTACTTC.

This chain uses TRBV15 with TRBJ2-7, with 8 bases that match TRBD2. The germline CDR1 and CDR2 sequences are LNHNV and YYDKDF (reference sequence). Trimming removed 1 base from V and 3 bases from J; junction bases left unmatched: 20. This CDR3 contains 20 residues. Here the CDR3 DNA reads TGTGCCACCAGCAGAGTAAACCGGTATTTTTCGGCGGGAGGTGGCTACGAGCAGTACTTC. It yields the protein CATSRVNRYFSAGGGYEQYF.

Here the CDR3 reads CASSAKVGMNTEAFF. The CDR3 DNA reads TGTGCCAGCAGCGCCAAGGTGGGTATGAACACTGAAGCTTTCTTT. The J gene is TRBJ1-1, the V gene TRBV21-1. TRBV21-1 is a pseudogene locus. This CDR3 comprises 15 residues.

The V and J genes are TRBV4-2 and TRBJ2-1; 8 bases match TRBD2. CDR1 and CDR2 from the germline V gene are LGHNA and YNFKEQ. V dropped 3 bases and J dropped 5; count of bases not matched to a gene: 12. CDR3 length: 17 amino acids. DNA for the CDR3: TGTGCCAGCAGCCACCCCTCAGGGCGGGGGGCGGACAATGAGCAGTTCTTC. The encoded protein is CASSHPSGRGADNEQFF.

CDR3 nucleotides: TGTGCCGGCGGACGGGAGCTTAATGAGCAGTTCTTC. It is translated as CAGGRELNEQFF. V is TRBV6-5 and J is TRBJ2-1; possible D gene TRBD2, 6 bases. V lost 11 bases and J lost 7, with 15 bases in between. The CDR3 is made up of 12 amino acids. Germline V lookup: CDR1 MNHEY, CDR2 SVGAGI.